These 21 T cell receptor beta chains were sequenced from one sample in a study of technical replicates of blood from a handful of donors. Clones were sequenced by immunoSEQ multiplex PCR, and TCRdb holds only the in-frame ones, with some missing. In the table there are some 74,000 clones, roughly 90% of which are singletons. Material: T cells isolated from PBMCs. These receptors were obtained from a human donor in good health.

The chain recombines TRBV29-1 with TRBJ1-1; TRBD1 might be the D (5 bases). V lost 7 bases and J lost 3, with 15 bases in between. The CDR3 sequence is 13 residues long. Germline values: CDR1 SQVTM, CDR2 ANQGSEA. CDR3 sequence: CSARSGGDTEAFF. CDR3 in DNA: TGCAGCGCGAGGTCGGGAGGGGACACTGAAGCTTTCTTT.

The chain joins TRBV19 to TRBJ1-2, with D hard to call. The CDR3 is made up of 13 amino acids. The germline V gene encodes CDR1 LNHDA and CDR2 SQIVND (reference sequence). V was shortened by 1 base and J by 3 bases, with 6 bases between the two germline ends. DNA of the CDR3: TGTGCCAGTAGTATAGGCGAATACTATGGCTACACCTTC. This gives the protein CASSIGEYYGYTF.

This chain connects TRBV9 to TRBJ2-5; D possibly corresponds to TRBD2 (6 bases). The germline V gene encodes CDR1 SGDLS and CDR2 YYNGEE. Trimming took 4 bases from V and 5 from J, leaving 12 bases between them. The CDR3 runs to 13 residues. The CDR3 bases are TGTGCCAGCAGCTTCCGGGACTTTGAGACCCAGTACTTC. This encodes CASSFRDFETQYF.

The gene calls are TRBV5-4 and TRBJ1-1; D ambiguous. CDR3 length: 14 amino acids. V lost 3 bases and J lost 4, with 13 bases in between. The germline gives CDR1 SGHNT, CDR2 YYREEE (reference sequence). The CDR3 sequence is CASSSPRTTTEAFF. CDR3 in DNA: TGTGCCAGCAGCTCTCCCCGCACTACCACTGAAGCTTTCTTT.

The chain is built from TRBV28 and TRBJ1-1, with D maybe TRBD1 (5 bases). CDR1 is MDHEN, CDR2 SYDVKM, per germline. Trimming cost V 7 bases and J 8 bases, with 17 bases left between them. The CDR3 has 13 residues. In DNA form, the CDR3 reads TGTGCCAGCATCGTCGGGGCGGGGAACGAAGCTTTCTTT. It is translated as CASIVGAGNEAFF. The full variable domain, completed using reference TRBV28 and TRBJ1-1, is DVKVTQSSRYLVKRTGEKVFLECVQDMDHENMFWYRQDPGLGLRLIYFSYDVKMKEKGDIPEGYSVSREKKERFSLILESASTNQTSMYLCASIVGAGNEAFFGQGTRLTVV.

This sequence joins TRBV27 and TRBJ1-1, with 7 bases aligning to TRBD1. This CDR3 has 16 residues. Germline V gives CDR1 MNHEY, CDR2 SMNVEV (reference sequence). Losses at the gene ends were 5 bases for V and 0 bases for J; bases not matched to a gene: 9. The CDR3 DNA reads as TGTGCCAGCAGTCGCAGGGGGTTCATCATGAACACTGAAGCTTTCTTT. Its protein is CASSRRGFIMNTEAFF.

This chain joins TRBV6-5 and TRBJ2-3, with 7 bases matching TRBD2. Germline V CDR1 and CDR2: MNHEY, SVGAGI. The CDR3 has 16 amino acids. V lost 2 bases, J lost 6 bases, and 11 bases stayed unmatched. CDR3 sequence reads: CASSYGGREVWDTQYF. The CDR3 DNA reads as TGTGCCAGCAGTTACGGGGGGAGGGAAGTCTGGGATACGCAGTATTTT.

The V call is TRBV15, the J call TRBJ1-5; TRBD1 is a possible D gene (5 bases). V was clipped by 5 bases and J by 7 bases, with 21 bases between them. CDR1 is LNHNV and CDR2 is YYDKDF in the germline V gene (reference sequence). This CDR3 has 16 residues. The CDR3, as DNA: TGTGCCACCAGCGCAAAGGAGACAGTAAGGGGACAGCCCCAGCATTTT. It yields the protein CATSAKETVRGQPQHF.

The chain carries TRBV10-2 and TRBJ2-1; 13 bases match TRBD2. J was trimmed by 8 bases and V by 7 bases; bases with no gene match: 17. Germline CDR1 WSHSY, CDR2 SAAADI. This CDR3 region has 18 residues. CDR3 sequence (DNA): TGCGCCAGCACAAGAGGGACTAGCGGGACCCGCCCGGCCGATGAGCAGTTCTTC. Amino acid sequence: CASTRGTSGTRPADEQFF.

The V gene is TRBV7-2, the J gene TRBJ1-5; D gene unclear. Germline CDR1 and CDR2: SGHTA and FQGNSA. Trimming shortened V by 1 base and J by 5 bases, and 6 bases separated the two germline ends. This CDR3 region has 13 residues. CDR3 region: CASSLVGDQPQHF. CDR3 DNA sequence: TGTGCCAGCAGCTTAGTCGGTGATCAGCCCCAGCATTTT.

The V call is TRBV5-1, the J call TRBJ2-7; no clear D. Trimming removed 4 bases from V and 4 bases from J, with 18 bases in between. CDR1 SGHRS and CDR2 YFSETQ come from the germline V gene. The CDR3 totals 15 residues. The CDR3 is CASSADSNRKYEQYF. The CDR3 DNA reads as TGCGCCAGCAGCGCCGACTCCAACCGAAAGTACGAGCAGTACTTC.

The genes are TRBV29-1 and TRBJ2-7; 9 bases line up with TRBD2. The CDR3 runs to 14 residues. V lost 4 bases and J lost 5; bases outside the gene matches: 9. The germline V gene has CDR1 SQVTM and CDR2 ANQGSEA. Here the CDR3 reads CSVGSSGRNHEQYF. CDR3 nucleotide sequence: TGCAGCGTTGGATCGAGCGGGAGGAACCACGAGCAGTACTTC.

V and J are TRBV15 and TRBJ2-7; 9 positions agree with TRBD1. Unmatched junction bases numbered 3, after V lost 5 bases and J lost 7 bases. The CDR3 is 12 amino acids. CDR1 is LNHNV, CDR2 YYDKDF, per germline (reference sequence). CDR3 coding DNA: TGTGCCACCAGCCCGGGACAGGGAGAGCAGTACTTC. Translating it yields CATSPGQGEQYF.

The J gene is TRBJ1-1, the V gene TRBV6-5; 9 bases are a match to TRBD1. Germline CDR1 reads MNHEY; CDR2 reads SVGAGI. The CDR3 has 14 residues. Unmatched junction bases numbered 4, after V lost 6 bases and J lost 2 bases. CDR3 coding DNA: TGTGCCAGCAGCAACAGGGGGCTAAACACTGAAGCTTTCTTT. The encoded protein is CASSNRGLNTEAFF.

This clone was seen once. The CDR3 nucleotides read TGTGCCAGCAGCTTCGGACAGGTCCAGCATTTT. Encoded protein: CASSFGQVQHF. The chain recombines TRBV7-2 with TRBJ1-5, with TRBD1 matching over 7 bases. This CDR3 contains 11 residues. V shed 3 bases and J 12 bases; nucleotides not matched to a gene: 2. The germline gives CDR1 SGHTA, CDR2 FQGNSA.

The V gene is TRBV6-1, the J gene TRBJ1-3; no clear D. Germline V gene sequence: CDR1 MNHNS, CDR2 SASEGT. V gave up 11 bases and J gave up 1 base, with 15 bases separating them. The CDR3 loop spans 14 amino acids. The CDR3 region is CAGLHSDSGNTIYF. The DNA for the CDR3 is TGTGCCGGGCTCCACTCAGATTCTGGAAACACCATATATTTT.

This chain uses TRBV29-1 with TRBJ1-1, with TRBD1 matching over 7 bases. Germline CDR1 and CDR2: SQVTM and ANQGSEA. The CDR3 spans 11 residues. J gave up 7 bases and V 3 bases, and 2 bases lay outside the gene matches. CDR3 in amino acids: CSVDRDSEAFF. The CDR3 DNA follows: TGCAGCGTTGACCGGGACAGTGAAGCTTTCTTT.

The chain recombines TRBV7-8 with TRBJ2-7; TRBD1 aligns across 9 bases. Germline V gives CDR1 SGHVS, CDR2 FQNEAQ. The CDR3 covers 15 residues. Trimming removed 3 bases from V and 4 bases from J; junction bases left unmatched: 7. This chain's CDR3 is CASSLGTGIEYEQYF. In nucleotides, the CDR3 is TGTGCCAGCAGCTTGGGGACAGGGATTGAGTACGAGCAGTACTTC. The full variable domain, completed using reference TRBV7-8 and TRBJ2-7, is GAGVSQSPRYKVAKRGQDVALRCDPISGHVSLFWYQQALGQGPEFLTYFQNEAQLDKSGLPSDRFFAERPEGSVSTLKIQRTQQEDSAVYLCASSLGTGIEYEQYFGPGTRLTVT.

The V and J genes are TRBV7-6 and TRBJ2-5; the D gene is possibly TRBD1 (6 bases). There are 16 residues in the CDR3. Germline V lookup: CDR1 SGHVS, CDR2 FNYEAQ. The V gene lost 2 bases and the J gene lost 3 bases, with 16 bases spanning the gap. The CDR3: CASSLSPGAAKETQYF. The CDR3 coding sequence is TGTGCCAGCAGCTTAAGTCCAGGGGCAGCAAAAGAGACCCAGTACTTC.

V is TRBV30 and J is TRBJ1-3, with D unclear. Germline V gene lookup returns CDR1 GTSNPN and CDR2 SVGIG (reference sequence). CDR3 length: 14 amino acids. Trimming removed 0 bases from V and 4 bases from J, with 10 bases in between. CDR3 residues: CAWSVLVRGNTIYF. CDR3 DNA: TGTGCCTGGAGTGTACTAGTCCGGGGAAACACCATATATTTT.

The chain couples TRBV28 to TRBJ2-5, with 10 bases fitting TRBD2. Germline CDR1 is MDHEN and CDR2 is SYDVKM. The ends lost 11 bases at V and 3 bases at J; junction bases unmatched: 9. The CDR3 is 14 residues long. The CDR3 loop reads CAGQREGLEETQYF. The CDR3 DNA reads as TGTGCCGGTCAGCGGGAGGGCCTCGAAGAGACCCAGTACTTC.